A single sample gave rise to the 8 T cell receptor beta chains below, sequenced in a study of shared clonotypes between healthy human individuals. Here immunoSEQ multiplex PCR was the method, and the copy in TCRdb shows in-frame clones only, minus some. The table records 950,000 to 1,200,000 clones, about 72% of them present only once. The specimen sequenced was memory CD4+ T cells from PBMCs. Stated subset: CD45RA-negative fraction. The receptors were gathered from a man younger than 30 in good health. Some clones in this sample may be carry-over from other donors' samples.

For this clone: This clone may be a read error of a much larger clone one base away. The chain is built from TRBV9 and TRBJ2-5, with D possibly being TRBD1 (5 bases). This CDR3 is 13 amino acids long. Germline V lookup: CDR1 SGDLS, CDR2 YYNGEE. The CDR3 DNA reads TGTGCCAGCAGCGTAGGGACACAAGGGACCCAGTACTTC. It yields the protein CASSVGTQGTQYF. The whole variable domain, filled in from reference TRBV9 and TRBJ2-5, reads DSGVTQTPKHLITATGQRVTLRCSPRSGDLSVYWYQQSLDQGLQFLIQYYNGEERAKGNILERFSAQQFPDLHSELNLSSLELGDSALYFCASSVGTQGTQYFGPGTRLLVL.

In this sample, this clone turned up a few times. The same CDR3 is also encoded by other DNA sequences in this sample. This chain connects TRBV9 to TRBJ2-7, with 12 bases aligning to TRBD2. Germline V gene lookup returns CDR1 SGDLS and CDR2 YYNGEE. Trimming took 3 bases from V and 0 from J; bases not matched to a gene: 1. This CDR3 has 15 residues. The DNA of the CDR3 is TGTGCCAGCAGCGCGGGACTAGCGGGCTCCTACGAGCAGTACTTC. The encoded protein is CASSAGLAGSYEQYF.

The J gene is TRBJ2-6, the V gene TRBV7-3, with D unclear. V lost 5 bases to trimming and J lost 2 bases, with 13 bases between them. Looked up from germline, CDR1 is SGHTA and CDR2 is FQGTGA. The CDR3 runs 16 residues. CDR3 in DNA: TGTGCCAGCAGCGAACAAAAAGGCACTGGGGCCAACGTCCTGACTTTC. This gives the protein CASSEQKGTGANVLTF.

The chain is built from TRBV4-3 and TRBJ2-1; 15 bases map to TRBD2. The V and J ends lost 1 base and 0 bases, in that order; junction bases with no gene match: 1. This CDR3 spans 18 amino acids. CDR1 is LGHNA, CDR2 YSLEER, per germline. CDR3 bases: TGCGCCAGCAGCCAAGGGACTAGCGGGGGGGGCTCCTACAATGAGCAGTTCTTC. Residues: CASSQGTSGGGSYNEQFF.

This chain connects TRBV2 to TRBJ2-3; TRBD2 aligns across 10 bases. The germline CDR1 and CDR2 sequences are SNHLY and FYNNEI. The CDR3 is 13 amino acids. Trimming removed 8 bases from V and 4 bases from J; junction bases left unmatched: 3. The DNA of the CDR3 is TGTGCCAGCGTCCTAGCGGGAGCAGATACGCAGTATTTT. It yields the protein CASVLAGADTQYF.

The CDR3: CASSVVRETQYF. The CDR3 DNA sequence: TGTGCCAGCAGCGTGGTTCGAGAGACCCAGTACTTC. The genes are TRBV7-8 and TRBJ2-5; D unclear. Trimming shortened V by 5 bases and J by 4 bases, and 8 bases separated the two germline ends. This CDR3 is built from 12 residues. In germline, CDR1 is SGHVS, CDR2 FQNEAQ.

The V and J genes are TRBV28 and TRBJ2-7, with a tentative D call TRBD2 (6 bases). V was shortened by 8 bases and J by 0 bases, with 17 bases between the two germline ends. Germline CDR1 is MDHEN and CDR2 is SYDVKM. This CDR3 contains 15 residues. CDR3 loop: CASQPGGASSYEQYF. CDR3 DNA sequence: TGTGCCAGCCAGCCAGGCGGGGCCAGCTCCTACGAGCAGTACTTC.

In its sample, this clone was seen a few times. V gene TRBV2 combines with J gene TRBJ1-2; D possibly corresponds to TRBD1 (5 bases). The ends were cut back, 8 bases at V and 3 bases at J, with 16 bases in the middle. This CDR3 comprises 14 residues. Germline CDR1 SNHLY, CDR2 FYNNEI. The CDR3 sequence: CASGGYRTDYGYTF. CDR3 bases: TGTGCCAGCGGGGGTTACAGAACGGACTATGGCTACACCTTC.